A selection of T cell receptor beta chains follows, all from one sample in a study of OX40 agonist ivuxolimab in advanced cancers. Here immunoSEQ multiplex PCR was the method, and the copy in TCRdb shows in-frame clones only, minus some. The sample lists roughly 150,000 clones, around 94% occurring once. Sequenced here: CD4+ or CD8+ T cells sorted from blood, sampled in a trial of the OX40 agonist ivuxolimab. These receptors all stem from an adult with an advanced solid tumor such as melanoma, head and neck, liver or kidney cancer. Each CDR3 is given with its conserved first and last residue. The D gene is left open where the match is weak. Only part of the rows carry a size: once, few, many, or a class if the clone is expanded.

TRBJ2-7 TRBV6-6 - - 16 CASLHSRTGTTYEQYF TGTGCCAGCTTACACAGCAGAACGGGAACTACCTACGAGCAGTACTTC
TRBJ2-7 TRBV7-9 - TRBD2 14 CATNLAADSYEQYF TGTGCCACCAATCTAGCGGCAGACTCCTACGAGCAGTACTTC
TRBJ1-1 TRBV30 - - 14 CAWSAPDRNTEAFF TGTGCCTGGAGTGCCCCGGACAGGAACACTGAAGCTTTCTTT
TRBJ2-7 TRBV15 - - 13 CATSRDRSSEQYF TGTGCCACCAGCAGAGATAGGAGCAGCGAGCAGTACTTC
TRBJ2-2 TRBV10-3 - TRBD2 16 CAIRTSGRPGTGELFF TGTGCCATCAGGACTAGCGGGAGGCCGGGGACCGGGGAGCTGTTTTTT
TRBJ2-1 TRBV2 - - 11 CASTGYNEQFF TGTGCCAGCACAGGCTACAATGAGCAGTTCTTC
TRBJ1-2 TRBV7-2 - - 13 CASSLDSNYGYTF TGTGCCAGCAGCTTAGACAGTAACTATGGCTACACCTTC
TRBJ1-2 TRBV28 - - 13 CASKKSFNYGYTF TGTGCCAGCAAAAAGAGTTTCAACTATGGCTACACCTTC
TRBJ1-3 TRBV18 - TRBD1 15 CASSTGQHSGNTIYF TGTGCCAGCTCAACGGGACAGCACTCTGGAAACACCATATATTTT
TRBJ1-2 TRBV5-1 - - 12 CASSLNREGYTF TGCGCCAGCAGCCTCAACAGGGAGGGCTACACCTTC
TRBJ1-6 TRBV9 - - 16 CASSVEVSGENSPLHF TGTGCCAGCAGCGTAGAGGTCTCGGGGGAAAATTCACCCCTCCACTTT
TRBJ2-3 TRBV5-4 - TRBD2 14 CASSSLAGWDTQYF TGTGCCAGCAGCTCGTTAGCGGGGTGGGATACGCAGTATTTT
TRBJ2-7 TRBV7-9 - TRBD1 14 CASSEGQGFDEQYF TGTGCCAGCAGCGAGGGACAGGGATTCGACGAGCAGTACTTC
TRBJ2-5 TRBV4-3 - - 14 CASSQGVRGETQYF TGCGCCAGCAGCCAAGGGGTCAGGGGCGAGACCCAGTACTTC
TRBJ1-2 TRBV11-2 - TRBD1 15 CASSPHGTGGYGYTF TGTGCCAGCAGCCCACACGGGACAGGGGGATATGGCTACACCTTC
TRBJ2-5 TRBV9 - TRBD1 15 CASSVLSGGVETQYF TGTGCCAGCAGCGTATTGTCAGGGGGTGTCGAGACCCAGTACTTC
TRBJ1-2 TRBV6-5 - - 13 CASSYGQPIGYTF TGTGCCAGCAGTTACGGGCAGCCCATCGGCTACACCTTC
TRBJ1-2 TRBV6-5 - TRBD1 16 CASSYSSGTGGYGYTF TGTGCCAGCAGTTACTCGTCCGGGACAGGGGGCTATGGCTACACCTTC
TRBJ2-7 TRBV6-1 - TRBD1 13 CASSEQGVDEQYF TGTGCCAGCAGCGAACAGGGGGTCGACGAGCAGTACTTC
TRBJ1-1 TRBV11-2 - - 14 CASSLGRVGTEAFF TGTGCCAGCAGCTTAGGGCGGGTTGGCACTGAAGCTTTCTTT
TRBJ1-3 TRBV5-4 - - 12 CASSVAGNTIYF TGTGCCAGCAGCGTGGCGGGAAACACCATATATTTT
TRBJ2-1 TRBV5-1 - - 15 CASRESGQPYNEQFF TGCGCCAGCAGAGAGAGCGGACAGCCCTACAATGAGCAGTTCTTC
TRBJ2-7 TRBV19 - - 14 CASSIGGRAYEQYF TGTGCCAGTAGTATCGGCGGCCGAGCCTACGAGCAGTACTTC
TRBJ2-3 TRBV5-5 - - 14 CASSLRIDADTQYF TGTGCCAGCAGCTTGCGCATCGATGCAGATACGCAGTATTTT
TRBJ1-5 TRBV6-5 - - 14 CASSPGSRNQPQHF TGTGCCAGCAGCCCAGGGAGTCGCAATCAGCCCCAGCATTTT
TRBJ2-2 TRBV28 - TRBD1 17 CASLPGQGTSNTGELFF TGTGCCAGCTTGCCGGGACAGGGGACCTCGAACACCGGGGAGCTGTTTTTT
TRBJ1-2 TRBV6-1 - TRBD1 12 CASSRDSYGYTF TGTGCCAGCAGTCGGGACAGCTATGGCTACACCTTC
TRBJ2-3 TRBV7-2 - TRBD1 16 CASSSQGAFSTDTQYF TGTGCCAGCAGCTCACAGGGGGCTTTTAGCACAGATACGCAGTATTTT
TRBJ1-5 TRBV9 - - 16 CASSVVWVGACQPQHF TGTGCCAGCAGCGTAGTGTGGGTTGGGGCCTGTCAGCCCCAGCATTTT
TRBJ1-4 TRBV9 - - 12 CASSPPSSKLFF TGTGCCAGCAGCCCCCCGTCGTCAAAACTGTTTTTT
TRBJ1-5 TRBV27 - TRBD1 17 CASSPGGPSYSNQPQHF TGTGCCAGCAGCCCAGGGGGACCGAGTTATAGCAATCAGCCCCAGCATTTT
TRBJ1-4 TRBV6-6 - - 15 CASRPQGGGGEKLFF TGTGCCAGCAGGCCTCAAGGGGGGGGTGGCGAAAAACTGTTTTTT
TRBJ2-1 TRBV7-2 - TRBD1 15 CASSFLTGVGHEQFF TGTGCCAGCAGCTTTCTGACAGGGGTTGGGCATGAGCAGTTCTTC
TRBJ2-7 TRBV5-1 - - 15 CASSRPGPRSIEQYF TGCGCCAGCAGCCGGCCGGGACCCCGTTCGATCGAGCAGTACTTC
TRBJ2-5 TRBV10-3 - - 15 CAISPKGGARETQYF TGTGCCATCAGTCCCAAAGGGGGGGCGAGAGAGACCCAGTACTTC
TRBJ1-3 TRBV9 few - 15 CASSVGGHQRNTIYF TGTGCCAGCAGCGTAGGGGGCCACCAGAGAAACACCATATATTTT
TRBJ2-3 TRBV27 - - 12 CASSPAGRTEYF TGTGCCAGCAGTCCGGCGGGAAGGACAGAGTATTTT
TRBJ1-1 TRBV4-3 - - 16 CASSQDDRLINTEAFF TGCGCCAGCAGCCAAGATGACAGGCTTATAAACACTGAAGCTTTCTTT
TRBJ2-1 TRBV7-2 - - 13 CASTYLGRLEQFF TGTGCCAGCACCTATCTAGGGAGGCTCGAGCAGTTCTTC
TRBJ2-7 TRBV25-1 - - 15 CASSEGGQSWDEQYF TGTGCCAGCAGTGAGGGGGGACAGTCTTGGGACGAGCAGTACTTC
TRBJ1-2 TRBV19 - - 14 CASSVVLANYGYTF TGTGCCAGTAGTGTTGTCCTCGCTAACTATGGCTACACCTTC
TRBJ1-1 TRBV18 few - 12 CASSGGNTEAFF TGTGCCAGCTCAGGAGGGAACACTGAAGCTTTCTTT
TRBJ1-6 TRBV18 - TRBD1 16 CASSPRLQGDNSPLHF TGTGCCAGCTCACCACGACTCCAGGGGGATAATTCACCCCTCCACTTT
TRBJ2-7 TRBV6-5 once - 14 CASSRQAIPYEQYF TGTGCCAGCAGTCGACAGGCAATTCCCTACGAGCAGTACTTC
TRBJ2-3 TRBV11-2 - TRBD2 15 CASSPAGGMAPSQYF TGTGCCAGCAGCCCGGCGGGGGGGATGGCCCCCTCGCAGTATTTT
TRBJ2-6 TRBV7-6 - - 17 CASSLGSGSSGANVLTF TGTGCCAGCAGCTTGGGAAGCGGTAGCTCTGGGGCCAACGTCCTGACTTTC
TRBJ2-1 TRBV12-5 - TRBD1 19 CASGSGQGARDYSYNEQFF TGTGCTAGTGGTTCGGGACAGGGGGCCCGGGACTACTCCTACAATGAGCAGTTCTTC
TRBJ1-1 TRBV6-5 - - 15 CASSYSRYLNTEAFF TGTGCCAGCAGTTACTCAAGGTACCTGAACACTGAAGCTTTCTTT